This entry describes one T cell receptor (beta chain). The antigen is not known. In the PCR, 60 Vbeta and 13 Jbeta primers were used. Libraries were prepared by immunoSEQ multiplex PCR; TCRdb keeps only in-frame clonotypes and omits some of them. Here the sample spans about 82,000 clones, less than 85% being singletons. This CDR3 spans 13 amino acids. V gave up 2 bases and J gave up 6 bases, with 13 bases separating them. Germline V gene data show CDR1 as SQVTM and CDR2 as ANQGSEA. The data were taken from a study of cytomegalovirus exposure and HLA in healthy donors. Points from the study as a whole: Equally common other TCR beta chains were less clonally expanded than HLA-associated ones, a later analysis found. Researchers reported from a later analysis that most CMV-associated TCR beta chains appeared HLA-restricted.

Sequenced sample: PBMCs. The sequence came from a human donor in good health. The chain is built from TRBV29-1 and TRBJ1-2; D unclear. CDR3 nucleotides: TGCAGCGTTGAACACGGGATGAAGGATGGCTACACCTTC. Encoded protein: CSVEHGMKDGYTF.